This T cell receptor (beta chain) was identified in a study of T cell clonality in common variable immunodeficiency. Study-level points and caveats: T cell subpopulation sequencing would be needed to explain CVID clonality. CVID subjects showed higher TCRbeta clonality than healthy controls.

This clone has a count of ten or more. No antigen is known for it. The CDR3 extends 3 residues past the end of the read, so its final part is completed from the germline J gene. Profiling relied on immunoSEQ multiplex PCR, and the TCRdb table lists in-frame clones only, not all of them. This sample comprises about 52,000 clones, none seen once only. The CDR3 is made up of 14 amino acids. Germline CDR1 is SGHNT and CDR2 is YYREEE (reference sequence). V dropped 4 bases and J dropped 3; count of bases not matched to a gene: 6. The chain couples TRBV5-4 to TRBJ1-1; 7 bases are shared with TRBD1. The origin of this receptor is a person aged 18 to 75 in good health. The sample consisted of peripheral blood mononuclear cells. CDR3 DNA, as far as it was read: TGTGCCAGCAGCCCCCGGGACAGATACACTGAA. This codes for CASSPRDRYTE. The whole CDR3 sequence is CASSPRDRYTEAFF.